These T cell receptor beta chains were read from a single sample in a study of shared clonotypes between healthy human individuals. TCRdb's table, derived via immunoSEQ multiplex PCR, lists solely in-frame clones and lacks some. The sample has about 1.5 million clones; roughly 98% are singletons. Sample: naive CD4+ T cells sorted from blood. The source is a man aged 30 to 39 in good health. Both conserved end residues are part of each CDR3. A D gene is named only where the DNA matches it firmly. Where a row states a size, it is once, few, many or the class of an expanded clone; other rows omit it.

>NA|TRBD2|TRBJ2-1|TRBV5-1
CASSLVSLAGGKNNEQFF
TGCGCCAGCAGCTTGGTTAGTCTAGCGGGAGGGAAGAACAATGAGCAGTTCTTC
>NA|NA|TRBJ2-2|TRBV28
CASSLRLQNTGELFF
TGTGCCAGCAGTTTACGTCTACAGAACACCGGGGAGCTGTTTTTT
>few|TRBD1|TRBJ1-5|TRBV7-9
CASHGTGDQPQHF
TGTGCCAGCCACGGGACAGGGGATCAGCCCCAGCATTTT
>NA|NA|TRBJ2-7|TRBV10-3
CAITQTPGGEQYF
TGTGCCATCACCCAGACCCCTGGCGGCGAGCAGTACTTC
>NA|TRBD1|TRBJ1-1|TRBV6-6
CASRGQVLNTEAFF
TGTGCCAGCAGGGGACAGGTCTTGAACACTGAAGCTTTCTTT
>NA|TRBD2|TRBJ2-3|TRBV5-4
CASSFSLAEGTDTQYF
TGTGCCAGCAGCTTTAGCCTAGCGGAAGGCACAGATACGCAGTATTTT
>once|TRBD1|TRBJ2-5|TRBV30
CAWRNRDRGLGRSETQYF
TGTGCCTGGAGAAACCGGGACAGGGGGTTAGGGAGAAGCGAGACCCAGTACTTC
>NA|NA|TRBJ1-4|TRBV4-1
CASSQQWEEKLFF
TGCGCCAGCAGCCAACAGTGGGAAGAAAAACTGTTTTTT
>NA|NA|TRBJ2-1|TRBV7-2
CASSSRNEQFF
TGTGCCAGCAGCTCTCGTAATGAGCAGTTCTTC
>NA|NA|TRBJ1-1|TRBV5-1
CASTLQGGLLKNTEAFF
TGCGCCAGCACCCTACAAGGAGGACTTTTAAAGAACACTGAAGCTTTCTTT
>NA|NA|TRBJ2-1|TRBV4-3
CASSRVEVADNEQFF
TGCGCCAGCAGCCGTGTGGAGGTTGCAGACAATGAGCAGTTCTTC
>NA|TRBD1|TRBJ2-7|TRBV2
CASSVQSPGTGKFGEQYF
TGTGCCAGCAGTGTTCAAAGTCCCGGGACAGGGAAATTCGGCGAGCAGTACTTC
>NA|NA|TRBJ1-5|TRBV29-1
CSVGFGGQPQHF
TGCAGCGTTGGCTTCGGCGGTCAGCCCCAGCATTTT
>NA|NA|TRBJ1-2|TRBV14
CASSQDRGTGRSGYTF
TGTGCCAGCAGCCAAGATCGGGGGACCGGTAGGAGCGGCTACACCTTC
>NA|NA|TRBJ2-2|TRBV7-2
CASSLSHDTGELFF
TGTGCCAGCAGCTTATCACACGACACCGGGGAGCTGTTTTTT
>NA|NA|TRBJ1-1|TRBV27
CASSLFFRGGTEAFF
TGTGCCAGCAGTTTATTCTTCAGGGGTGGCACTGAAGCTTTCTTT
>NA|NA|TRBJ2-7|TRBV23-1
CASKSSWVRDSYEQYF
TGCGCCAGCAAGTCAAGTTGGGTCAGGGACTCCTACGAGCAGTACTTC
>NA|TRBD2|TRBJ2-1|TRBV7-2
CASSLAGTSAYNEQFF
TGTGCCAGCAGCTTGGCCGGGACTAGTGCCTACAATGAGCAGTTCTTC
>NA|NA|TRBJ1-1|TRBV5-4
CASSLRGVGEAFF
TGTGCCAGCAGCTTGAGAGGAGTTGGTGAAGCTTTCTTT
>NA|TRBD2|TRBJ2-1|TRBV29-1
CSVEVTSGSYNEQFF
TGCAGCGTTGAAGTCACTAGCGGGTCCTACAATGAGCAGTTCTTC